This T cell receptor beta chain was retrieved from a study of CD8 T cells in ankylosing spondylitis. Study observations and caveats: Made up of 7 to 9 highly homologous variants, a TCR beta motif appeared characteristic of ankylosing spondylitis blood. The authors reported significant enrichment of disease-linked clones in matched ankylosing spondylitis synovial fluid.

The CDR3 is made up of 14 amino acids. Germline V CDR1 and CDR2: DFQATT, SNEGSKA (reference sequence). The J segment lost 2 bases and the V segment lost 5 bases, leaving 9 bases of the junction unmatched. This clonotype has only a few counts. Its specificity is unknown. From the 5' RACE reads, TCRdb called clonotypes with MiXCR, one entry per CDR3 protein. This sample has 700,000 to 1,000,000 distinct CDR3 sequences, with approximately 12% found just once. This sequence originates from a male donor with ankylosing spondylitis. The J gene is TRBJ2-7, the V gene TRBV20-1, with 7 nucleotides matching TRBD2. The sequencing input was blood, either unsorted or a sorted T cell fraction (not recorded which). The CDR3 DNA is TGCAGTGCTGGGGCGGGAGTCCCCACCTACGAGCAGTACTTC. Protein: CSAGAGVPTYEQYF.